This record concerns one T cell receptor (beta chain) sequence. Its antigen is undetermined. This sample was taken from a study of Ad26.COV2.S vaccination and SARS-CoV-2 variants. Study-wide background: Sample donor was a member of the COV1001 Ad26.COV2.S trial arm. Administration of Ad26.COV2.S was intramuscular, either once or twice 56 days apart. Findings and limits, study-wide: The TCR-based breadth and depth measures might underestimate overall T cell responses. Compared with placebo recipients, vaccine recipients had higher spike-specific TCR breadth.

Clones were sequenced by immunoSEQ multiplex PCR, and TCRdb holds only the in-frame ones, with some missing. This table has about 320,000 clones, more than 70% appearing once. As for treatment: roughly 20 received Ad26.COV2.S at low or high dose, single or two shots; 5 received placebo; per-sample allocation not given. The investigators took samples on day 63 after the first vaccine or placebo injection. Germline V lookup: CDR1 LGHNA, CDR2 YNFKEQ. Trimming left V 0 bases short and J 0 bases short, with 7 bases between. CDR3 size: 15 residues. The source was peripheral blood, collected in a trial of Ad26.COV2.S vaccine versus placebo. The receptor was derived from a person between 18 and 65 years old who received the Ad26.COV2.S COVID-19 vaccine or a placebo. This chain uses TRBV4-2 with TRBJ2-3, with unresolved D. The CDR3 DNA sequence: TGTGCCAGCAGCCAAGATCAGGATAGCACAGATACGCAGTATTTT. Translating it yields CASSQDQDSTDTQYF.